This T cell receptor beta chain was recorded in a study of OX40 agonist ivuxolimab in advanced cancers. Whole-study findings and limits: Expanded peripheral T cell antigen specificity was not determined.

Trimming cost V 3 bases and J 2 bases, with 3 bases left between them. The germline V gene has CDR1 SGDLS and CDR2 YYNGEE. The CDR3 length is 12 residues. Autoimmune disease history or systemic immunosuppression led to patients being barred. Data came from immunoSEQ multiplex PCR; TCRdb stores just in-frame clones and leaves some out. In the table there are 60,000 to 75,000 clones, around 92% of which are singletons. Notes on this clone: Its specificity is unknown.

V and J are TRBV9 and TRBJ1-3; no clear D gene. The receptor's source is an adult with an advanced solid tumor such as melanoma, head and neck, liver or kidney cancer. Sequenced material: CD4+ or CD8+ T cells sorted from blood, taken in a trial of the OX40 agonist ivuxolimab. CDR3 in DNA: TGTGCCAGCAGCGGAGCTGGAAACACCATATATTTT. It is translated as CASSGAGNTIYF.